These T cell receptor beta chains were read from a single sample in a study of blood T cells in healthy people across ages. TCRdb re-derived calls from the 5' RACE reads in MiXCR, one entry per CDR3 protein. Here the sample spans around 750,000 distinct CDR3 sequences, about 53% being singletons. Material for sequencing was blood. The receptors were gathered from an elderly man in good health. The CDR3 runs from the conserved cysteine through the conserved F or W. The size field is filled for only some rows; it gives once, few, many or a size class.

v_call: TRBV4-2
clone_size: few
j_call: TRBJ2-5
cdr3_aa: CASSQDTSGSTREQYF

v_call: TRBV3-1
clone_size: NA
j_call: TRBJ2-4
cdr3_aa: CASSFRQGPLLEQYF

v_call: TRBV9
clone_size: NA
j_call: TRBJ1-2
cdr3_aa: CASSARDRASYGYTF

v_call: TRBV3-1
clone_size: NA
j_call: TRBJ2-1
cdr3_aa: CASSQLPTSGRSKFF

v_call: TRBV27
clone_size: NA
j_call: TRBJ1-5
cdr3_aa: CASRSNSPSSNQPQHF

v_call: TRBV3-1
clone_size: NA
j_call: TRBJ2-4
cdr3_aa: CASSQDRGGGRVYDQYF

v_call: TRBV25-1
clone_size: once
j_call: TRBJ1-5
cdr3_aa: CASSDHRGQPQHF

v_call: TRBV12-3/TRBV12-4
clone_size: NA
j_call: TRBJ2-1
cdr3_aa: CASTFPGVGDEQFF

v_call: TRBV29-1
clone_size: NA
j_call: TRBJ2-1
cdr3_aa: CSVGTSGRRNEQFF

v_call: TRBV18
clone_size: NA
j_call: TRBJ1-1
cdr3_aa: CASSERTGNTEAFF

v_call: TRBV4-1
clone_size: NA
j_call: NA
cdr3_aa: CASSLRGTSSYEQYF

v_call: TRBV20-1
clone_size: few
j_call: TRBJ1-2
cdr3_aa: CSARGAGVNYGYTF

v_call: TRBV3-1
clone_size: NA
j_call: TRBJ1-4
cdr3_aa: CASSQRSATNEKLFF

v_call: TRBV5-1
clone_size: few
j_call: TRBJ2-5
cdr3_aa: CASSFVPGGDKQETQYF

v_call: TRBV10-1
clone_size: NA
j_call: TRBJ2-5
cdr3_aa: CASSLGGSEETQYF

v_call: TRBV29-1
clone_size: NA
j_call: TRBJ1-1
cdr3_aa: CSVVGLPNTEAFF

v_call: TRBV29-1
clone_size: NA
j_call: TRBJ2-7
cdr3_aa: CSVVVSLWGYEQYF

v_call: TRBV6-6
clone_size: NA
j_call: TRBJ2-1
cdr3_aa: CASSHRVAGVPFF

v_call: TRBV20-1
clone_size: few
j_call: TRBJ1-3
cdr3_aa: CSATGLGSGNTIYF

v_call: TRBV27
clone_size: NA
j_call: TRBJ1-1
cdr3_aa: CASSPGYRAEAFF

v_call: TRBV18
clone_size: few
j_call: TRBJ2-1
cdr3_aa: CASSPFRTSGSLYNEQFF

v_call: TRBV6-6
clone_size: once
j_call: TRBJ1-3
cdr3_aa: CASGRGLNSGNTIYF

v_call: TRBV12-5
clone_size: NA
j_call: TRBJ2-1
cdr3_aa: CASGLGTGAMDEQFF

v_call: TRBV11-2
clone_size: NA
j_call: TRBJ2-5
cdr3_aa: CASSTQGIQETQYF

v_call: TRBV5-1
clone_size: NA
j_call: TRBJ1-2
cdr3_aa: CASSLFGGDGYTF

v_call: TRBV6-6
clone_size: few
j_call: TRBJ2-5
cdr3_aa: CASITPGGETQYF

v_call: TRBV20-1
clone_size: NA
j_call: NA
cdr3_aa: CSAPYNRVRIHEQYF

v_call: TRBV23-1
clone_size: NA
j_call: TRBJ1-1
cdr3_aa: CASSPKRQGLGTEAFF